This paragraph reports one T cell receptor beta chain. CDR1 and CDR2 from the germline V gene are PRHDT and FYEKMQ (reference sequence). The CDR3 length is 15 residues. J lost 6 bases, V lost 5 bases, and 6 bases had no gene match. The sample originates from a study of blood T cell repertoires in COVID-19. Measured with immunoSEQ multiplex PCR; TCRdb has only the in-frame clones, and not every one. The profile covers 200,000 to 250,000 clones, with approximately 90% appearing a single time and approximately 2.5% taken by the ten largest. Sequencing used peripheral blood. The receptor was isolated from a man aged 30 to 39 with COVID-19, enrolled during active disease. The chain joins TRBV13 to TRBJ1-4, with 10 bases that match TRBD1. Written as DNA, the CDR3 is TGTGCCAGCAGCCTGAGGACAGGGGGGTATGAAAAACTGTTTTTT. It is translated as CASSLRTGGYEKLFF.